Shown below are 27 T cell receptor beta chains from a single sample sequenced in a study of blood T cell repertoires in COVID-19. The assay was immunoSEQ multiplex PCR, and TCRdb's table has in-frame clones only and misses some. The sample contains over 250,000 clones, over 65% of which appear only once. Sequenced material: peripheral blood. These receptors all come from a woman over 75 with acute or convalescent COVID-19.

The chain couples TRBV7-9 to TRBJ2-7, with 11 bases that match TRBD1. CDR1 is SEHNR, CDR2 FQNEAQ, per germline (reference sequence). This CDR3 contains 16 residues. J gave up 3 bases and V 1 base, and 5 bases lay outside the gene matches. The DNA of the CDR3 is TGTGCCAGCAGCTTAGGCTTGGGGACAGGGGGCTACGAGCAGTACTTC. It is translated as CASSLGLGTGGYEQYF.

In DNA form, the CDR3 reads TGTGCCAGCAGTTTAAGCGGACAGGGAGGCAGCAATCAGCCCCAGCATTTT. As protein: CASSLSGQGGSNQPQHF. The chain couples TRBV27 to TRBJ1-5; TRBD1 matches 8 bases. The CDR3 covers 17 residues. Germline CDR1 and CDR2: MNHEY and SMNVEV (reference sequence). J was trimmed by 1 base and V by 2 bases; bases with no gene match: 7.

The gene calls are TRBV29-1 and TRBJ1-1; D not resolved. The germline V gene encodes CDR1 SQVTM and CDR2 ANQGSEA. This CDR3 is built from 12 residues. With 4 bases removed from V and 3 bases from J, the gap between germline ends came to 9 bases. CDR3 loop: CSVGREYTEAFF. DNA for the CDR3: TGCAGCGTTGGACGGGAATACACTGAAGCTTTCTTT.

The gene calls are TRBV12-3 or TRBV12-4 and TRBJ1-1; D is perhaps TRBD1 (5 bases). V dropped 1 base and J dropped 8 bases, with 8 bases sitting between them. The CDR3 runs to 12 residues. Written as DNA, the CDR3 is TGTGCCAGCAGTTTAGTCCCAGGGGAAGCTTTCTTT. Residues: CASSLVPGEAFF.

J is TRBJ1-5 and V is TRBV12-5; D perhaps matches TRBD1 (6 bases). With 6 bases removed from V and 10 bases from J, the gap between germline ends came to 19 bases. The CDR3 consists of 14 residues. Germline CDR1 reads LGHNT; CDR2 reads FRNRAP. Here the CDR3 reads CASGEQGSEGPQHF. In nucleotides, the CDR3 is TGTGCTAGTGGGGAACAGGGCTCCGAGGGTCCCCAGCATTTT.

The V call is TRBV11-2, the J call TRBJ1-2; TRBD1 agrees at 8 bases. Germline lookup yields CDR1 SGHAT and CDR2 FQNNGV. The V gene end was trimmed by 0 bases and the J gene end by 8 bases; junction bases not matched to a gene: 8. The CDR3 contains 15 residues. The CDR3 region is CASSLDRGRGHGYTF. For the CDR3, the DNA is TGTGCCAGCAGCTTAGATCGGGGCAGGGGGCACGGCTACACCTTC.

The V call is TRBV2, the J call TRBJ2-1; 7 nucleotides agree with TRBD2. J gave up 0 bases and V 8 bases, and 7 bases lay outside the gene matches. CDR3 size: 15 residues. Germline V CDR1 and CDR2: SNHLY, FYNNEI. CDR3 DNA: TGTGCCAGCTTACGCGGGGGAAGCTCCTACAATGAGCAGTTCTTC. Protein sequence: CASLRGGSSYNEQFF.

There are a few counts of this clone. This sequence joins TRBV11-2 and TRBJ1-3; 10 positions agree with TRBD1. Germline assignment: CDR1 SGHAT and CDR2 FQNNGV. The CDR3 spans 18 residues. V dropped 5 bases and J dropped 7; count of bases not matched to a gene: 17. The DNA for the CDR3 is TGTGCCAGCAGCCGCGGCGGGGGCGCGGGGACAGGGGTGAACACCATATATTTT. Translated, it gives CASSRGGGAGTGVNTIYF.

This chain links TRBV6-5 with TRBJ2-3; TRBD1 might be the D (6 bases). The CDR3 has 14 residues. Germline-derived CDR1 and CDR2 are MNHEY and SVGAGI. Trimming left V 2 bases short and J 0 bases short, with 6 bases between. The CDR3 coding sequence is TGTGCCAGCAGTTACGACAGGAGCACAGATACGCAGTATTTT. The encoded protein is CASSYDRSTDTQYF.

The genes are TRBV5-1 and TRBJ2-3; tentatively, D is TRBD2 (5 bases). Trimming left V 3 bases short and J 1 base short, with 15 bases between. The CDR3 length is 16 residues. Germline V gives CDR1 SGHRS, CDR2 YFSETQ. CDR3 bases: TGCGCCAGCAGCTACCAAAGCGGAGTTGGCACAGATACGCAGTATTTT. This gives the protein CASSYQSGVGTDTQYF.

The rearrangement uses TRBV3-1 (or the pseudogene TRBV3-2) and TRBJ1-2, with 10 nucleotides matching TRBD1. Unmatched junction bases numbered 8, after V lost 4 bases and J lost 6 bases. Germline loops: CDR1 LGHDT, CDR2 YNNKEL (reference sequence). The CDR3 extends over 15 amino acids. The CDR3 sequence is CASSLTGGGEDGYTF. Here the CDR3 DNA reads TGTGCCAGCAGCCTGACAGGGGGCGGCGAAGATGGCTACACCTTC.

The chain employs TRBV6-5 and TRBJ2-1; TRBD2 might be the D (5 bases). The CDR3 spans 13 residues. Germline CDR1 MNHEY, CDR2 SVGAGI. V was cut by 7 bases and J by 5 bases, with 12 bases left in between. The CDR3 sequence is CASIAPGNNEQFF. The CDR3 DNA sequence: TGTGCCAGCATAGCCCCGGGGAACAATGAGCAGTTCTTC.

The rearrangement joins TRBV27 to TRBJ2-1; D uncertain. This CDR3 is built from 17 residues. The V end lost 6 bases, the J end lost 2 bases, and 20 bases lay between the germline ends. The germline V gene encodes CDR1 MNHEY and CDR2 SMNVEV (reference sequence). CDR3 coding DNA: TGTGCCAGCAGCCTACCTCCGATGATGCGGACCTACAATGAGCAGTTCTTC. Encoded protein: CASSLPPMMRTYNEQFF.

The chain couples TRBV19 to TRBJ1-2; possibly TRBD1 for D (5 bases). This CDR3 is built from 14 residues. Germline loops: CDR1 LNHDA, CDR2 SQIVND (reference sequence). Trimming pared 7 bases from V and 2 bases from J, leaving 14 bases between. The CDR3 here is CASMATDRNYGYTF. CDR3 nucleotides: TGTGCCAGTATGGCGACAGATCGAAACTATGGCTACACCTTC.

This sequence joins TRBV6-5 and TRBJ1-2, with 10 nucleotides matching TRBD1. The CDR3 runs to 16 residues. The J segment lost 4 bases and the V segment lost 0 bases, leaving 5 bases of the junction unmatched. Germline V gives CDR1 MNHEY, CDR2 SVGAGI. CDR3 sequence reads: CASSYSDRGPGYGYTF. The CDR3 DNA reads as TGTGCCAGCAGTTACTCAGACAGGGGGCCGGGCTATGGCTACACCTTC.

This clone was seen only a few times. V gene TRBV7-9 combines with J gene TRBJ1-5, with a tentative D call TRBD1 (5 bases). Per the germline V gene, CDR1 is SEHNR and CDR2 is FQNEAQ (reference sequence). CDR3 length: 14 amino acids. The germline V and J ends were trimmed by 5 bases and 3 bases, with 11 bases remaining between them. The CDR3 nucleotides are TGTGCCAGCAGCCTTGCGGGGACCAATCAGCCCCAGCATTTT. Its translation: CASSLAGTNQPQHF.

This sequence joins TRBV18 and TRBJ2-1; 8 positions match TRBD2. The CDR3 has 15 residues. CDR1 KGHSH and CDR2 LQKENI come from the germline V gene. With 8 bases clipped from V and 1 base from J, the junction kept 7 bases outside the gene matches. The CDR3, as DNA: TGTGCCAGCACCCCACAGCGGGGGTCCTACAATGAGCAGTTCTTC. As protein: CASTPQRGSYNEQFF. The full variable domain, completed using reference TRBV18 and TRBJ2-1, is NAGVMQNPRHLVRRRGQEARLRCSPMKGHSHVYWYRQLPEEGLKFMVYLQKENIIDESGMPKERFSAEFPKEGPSILRIQQVVRGDSAAYFCASTPQRGSYNEQFFGPGTRLTVL.

The J gene is TRBJ2-2, the V gene TRBV30; maybe TRBD2 (6 bases). CDR3 length equals 16 residues. Trimming took 2 bases from V and 0 from J, leaving 13 bases between them. The germline CDR1 and CDR2 sequences are GTSNPN and SVGIG (reference sequence). The CDR3 here is CAWSLGLTANTGELFF. In nucleotides, the CDR3 is TGTGCCTGGAGTCTCGGACTAACCGCGAACACCGGGGAGCTGTTTTTT.

The chain combines TRBV6-2 or TRBV6-3 with TRBJ1-5; D may be TRBD1 (6 bases). The V end lost 2 bases, the J end lost 3 bases, and 14 bases lay between the germline ends. Germline V gives CDR1 MNHEY, CDR2 SVGEGT. The CDR3 is made up of 16 amino acids. CDR3 amino acids: CASSYGQQGFNQPQHF. The CDR3 bases are TGTGCCAGCAGTTACGGCCAACAGGGTTTCAATCAGCCCCAGCATTTT.

The chain employs TRBV6-5 and TRBJ1-1, with no clear D. The CDR3 extends over 15 amino acids. Germline-derived CDR1 and CDR2 are MNHEY and SVGAGI. Deletions cut 0 bases from V and 1 base from J, with 9 bases between. CDR3 loop: CASSYSNRANTEAFF. DNA of the CDR3: TGTGCCAGCAGTTACTCGAACAGAGCGAACACTGAAGCTTTCTTT.

The rearrangement links TRBV21-1 to TRBJ1-5; the DNA was not compared with TRBD1, the D call given in the table. TRBV21-1 is a recognized pseudogene. This CDR3 is built from 19 residues. The DNA of the CDR3 is TGTGCCAGCAGCAAATACCGGGACAGGGGTCCTCGCCTCATCATGTCCCAGCATTTT. Its protein is CASSKYRDRGPRLIMSQHF.

This clone was picked up a small number of times. The chain links TRBV28 to TRBJ1-2; tentative D call: TRBD1 (5 bases). The CDR3 sequence is 12 residues long. V dropped 5 bases and J dropped 9 bases, with 13 bases sitting between them. Germline V gene sequence: CDR1 MDHEN, CDR2 SYDVKM. The CDR3: CASSPTVGSYTF. The DNA for the CDR3 is TGTGCCAGCAGTCCGACAGTCGGTAGCTACACCTTC.

The V and J genes are TRBV27 and TRBJ1-1, with 7 bases matching TRBD1. Germline V gene lookup returns CDR1 MNHEY and CDR2 SMNVEV (reference sequence). With 6 bases clipped from V and 1 base from J, the junction kept 5 bases outside the gene matches. The CDR3 runs to 14 residues. The CDR3 region is CASSRGQKNTEAFF. CDR3 DNA sequence: TGTGCCAGCAGCCGGGGACAGAAGAACACTGAAGCTTTCTTT.

This clone occurred once. The genes are TRBV12-3 or TRBV12-4 and TRBJ2-1; unclear D gene. Trimming stripped 2 bases from V and 9 bases from J, with 11 bases between. The CDR3 has 13 amino acids. This chain's CDR3 is CASSLLLAREQFF. The CDR3 bases are TGTGCCAGCAGTTTACTTTTAGCTCGTGAGCAGTTCTTC.

The V call is TRBV3-1 (or the pseudogene TRBV3-2), the J call TRBJ2-1, with D perhaps matching TRBD1 (5 bases). With 2 bases removed from V and 3 bases from J, the gap between germline ends came to 14 bases. CDR3 length: 16 residues. The germline CDR1 and CDR2 sequences are LGHDT and YNNKEL (reference sequence). The CDR3 DNA sequence: TGTGCCAGCAGCCAAATCCTCCACCAGGGCTACAATGAGCAGTTCTTC. Translating gives CASSQILHQGYNEQFF.

This chain uses TRBV2 with TRBJ1-1; no definite D call. V shed 7 bases and J shed 3 bases, with 18 bases lying between them. The CDR3 extends over 15 amino acids. Germline values: CDR1 SNHLY, CDR2 FYNNEI. For the CDR3, the DNA is TGTGCCAGCACGGGGAGACGGTCAAAACACACTGAAGCTTTCTTT. This encodes CASTGRRSKHTEAFF. Together with reference TRBV2 and TRBJ1-1, the CDR3 gives the full variable domain: EPEVTQTPSHQVTQMGQEVILRCVPISNHLYFYWYRQILGQKVEFLVSFYNNEISEKSEIFDDQFSVERPDGSNFTLKIRSTKLEDSAMYFCASTGRRSKHTEAFFGQGTRLTVV.

V gene TRBV19 combines with J gene TRBJ1-2; D uncertain. This CDR3 comprises 14 residues. Germline-derived CDR1 and CDR2 are LNHDA and SQIVND (reference sequence). Deletions cut 3 bases from V and 8 bases from J, with 16 bases between. CDR3 DNA sequence: TGTGCCAGTAGTATGCTCTTGAGTGTCGAGGGCTACACCTTC. It translates to CASSMLLSVEGYTF. The full variable domain, rest sourced from reference TRBV19 and TRBJ1-2, is DGGITQSPKYLFRKEGQNVTLSCEQNLNHDAMYWYRQDPGQGLRLIYYSQIVNDFQKGDIAEGYSVSREKKESFPLTVTSAQKNPTAFYLCASSMLLSVEGYTFGSGTRLTVV.